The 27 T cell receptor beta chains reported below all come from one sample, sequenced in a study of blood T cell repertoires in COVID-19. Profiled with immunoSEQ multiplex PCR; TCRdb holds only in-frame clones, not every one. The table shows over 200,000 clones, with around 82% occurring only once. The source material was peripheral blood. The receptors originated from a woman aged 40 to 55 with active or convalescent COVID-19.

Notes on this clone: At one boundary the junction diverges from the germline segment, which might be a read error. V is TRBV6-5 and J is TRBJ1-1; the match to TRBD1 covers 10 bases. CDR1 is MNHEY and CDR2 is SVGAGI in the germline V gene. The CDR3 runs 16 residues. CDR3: CASSYLRTGGNAEAFF. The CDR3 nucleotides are TGTGCCAGCAGTTACCTTCGGACAGGGGGGAACGCTGAAGCTTTCTTT.

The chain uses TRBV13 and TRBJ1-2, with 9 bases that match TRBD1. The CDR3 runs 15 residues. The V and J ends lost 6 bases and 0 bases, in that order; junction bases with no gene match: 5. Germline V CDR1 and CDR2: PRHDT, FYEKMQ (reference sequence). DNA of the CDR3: TGTGCCAGCAGTCGTCGGACAGGGGCTAACTATGGCTACACCTTC. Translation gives CASSRRTGANYGYTF.

The CDR3 is CASSPLAVSYEQYF. DNA of the CDR3: TGTGCCAGCAGCCCCCTAGCGGTCTCCTACGAGCAGTACTTC. The V gene is TRBV7-9, the J gene TRBJ2-7, with 7 positions matching TRBD2. The CDR3 sequence is 14 residues long. In germline, CDR1 is SEHNR, CDR2 FQNEAQ (reference sequence). The ends lost 5 bases at V and 0 bases at J; junction bases unmatched: 4. Full variable domain (rest looked up from reference TRBV7-9 and TRBJ2-7): DTGVSQNPRHKITKRGQNVTFRCDPISEHNRLYWYRQTLGQGPEFLTYFQNEAQLEKSRLLSDRFSAERPKGSFSTLEIQRTEQGDSAMYLCASSPLAVSYEQYFGPGTRLTVT.

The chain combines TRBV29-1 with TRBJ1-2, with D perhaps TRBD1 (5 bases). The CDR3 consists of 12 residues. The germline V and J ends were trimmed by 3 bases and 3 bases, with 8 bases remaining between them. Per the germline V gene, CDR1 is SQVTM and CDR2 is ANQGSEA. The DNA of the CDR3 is TGCAGCGTTGACAGGGCTGACTATGGCTACACCTTC. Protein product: CSVDRADYGYTF.

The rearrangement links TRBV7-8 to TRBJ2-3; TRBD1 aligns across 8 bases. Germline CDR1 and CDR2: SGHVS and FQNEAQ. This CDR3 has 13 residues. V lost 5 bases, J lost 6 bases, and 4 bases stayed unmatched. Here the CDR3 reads CASSTGQGDTQYF. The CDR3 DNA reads TGTGCCAGCAGCACTGGACAGGGCGATACGCAGTATTTT.

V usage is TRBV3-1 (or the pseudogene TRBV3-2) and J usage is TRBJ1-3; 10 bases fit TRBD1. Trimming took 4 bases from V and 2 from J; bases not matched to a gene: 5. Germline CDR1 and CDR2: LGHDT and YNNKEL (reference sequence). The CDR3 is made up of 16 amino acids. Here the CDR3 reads CASSRLGTGAGNTIYF. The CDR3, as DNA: TGTGCCAGCAGCCGATTGGGGACAGGGGCTGGAAACACCATATATTTT.

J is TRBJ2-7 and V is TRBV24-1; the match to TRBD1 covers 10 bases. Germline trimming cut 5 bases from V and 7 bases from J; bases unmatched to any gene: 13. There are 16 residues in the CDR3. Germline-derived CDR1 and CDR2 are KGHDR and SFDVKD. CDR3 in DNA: TGTGCCACCAGTGGTACGCCGGGACAGGGGACGCAGGAGCAGTACTTC. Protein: CATSGTPGQGTQEQYF.

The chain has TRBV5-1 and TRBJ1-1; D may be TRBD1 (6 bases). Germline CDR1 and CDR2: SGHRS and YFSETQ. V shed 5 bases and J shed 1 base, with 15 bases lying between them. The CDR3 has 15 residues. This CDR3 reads CASRQSGAQNTEAFF. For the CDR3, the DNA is TGCGCCAGCAGGCAGTCAGGGGCGCAGAACACTGAAGCTTTCTTT.

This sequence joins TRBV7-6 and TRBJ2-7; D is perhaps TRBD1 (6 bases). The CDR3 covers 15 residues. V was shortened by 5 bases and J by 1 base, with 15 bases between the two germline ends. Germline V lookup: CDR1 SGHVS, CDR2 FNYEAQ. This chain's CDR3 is CASSPTSQGSYEQYF. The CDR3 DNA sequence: TGTGCCAGCAGCCCTACCTCACAGGGTTCCTACGAGCAGTACTTC. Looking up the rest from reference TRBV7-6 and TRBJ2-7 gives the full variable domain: GAGVSQSPRYKVTKRGQDVALRCDPISGHVSLYWYRQALGQGPEFLTYFNYEAQQDKSGLPNDRFSAERPEGSISTLTIQRTEQRDSAMYRCASSPTSQGSYEQYFGPGTRLTVT.

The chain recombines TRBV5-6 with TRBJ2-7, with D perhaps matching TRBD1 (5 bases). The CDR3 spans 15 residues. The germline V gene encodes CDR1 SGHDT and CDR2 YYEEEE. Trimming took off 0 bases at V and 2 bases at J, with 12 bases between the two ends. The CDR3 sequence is CASSLAGPLTYEQYF. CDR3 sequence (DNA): TGTGCCAGCAGCTTGGCAGGGCCGTTAACCTACGAGCAGTACTTC.

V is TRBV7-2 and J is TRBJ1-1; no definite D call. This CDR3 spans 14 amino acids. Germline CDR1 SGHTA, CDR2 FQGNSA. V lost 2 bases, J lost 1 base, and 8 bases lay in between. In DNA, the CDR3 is TGTGCCAGCAGCTTACTTGCAGGGAACACTGAAGCTTTCTTT. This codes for CASSLLAGNTEAFF.

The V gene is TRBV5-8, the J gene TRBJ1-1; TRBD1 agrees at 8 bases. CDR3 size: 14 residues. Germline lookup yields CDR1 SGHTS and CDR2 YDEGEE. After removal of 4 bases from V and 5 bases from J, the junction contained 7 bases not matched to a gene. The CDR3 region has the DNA TGTGCCAGCAGCGACTGGACAGGGCCGACTGAAGCTTTCTTT. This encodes CASSDWTGPTEAFF.

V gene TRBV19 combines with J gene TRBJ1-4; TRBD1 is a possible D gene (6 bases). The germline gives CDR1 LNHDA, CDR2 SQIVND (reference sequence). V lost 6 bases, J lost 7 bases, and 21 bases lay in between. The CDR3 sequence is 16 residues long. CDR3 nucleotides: TGTGCCAGTAGCTTCGGACAGTTGGGGAGTGGTGAAAAACTGTTTTTT. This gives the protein CASSFGQLGSGEKLFF.

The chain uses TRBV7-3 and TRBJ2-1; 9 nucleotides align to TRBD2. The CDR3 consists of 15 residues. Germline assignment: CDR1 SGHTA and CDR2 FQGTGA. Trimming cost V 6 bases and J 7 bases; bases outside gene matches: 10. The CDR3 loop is CASRSGTSLWNEQFF. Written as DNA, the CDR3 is TGTGCCAGCAGGTCCGGGACTAGCCTTTGGAATGAGCAGTTCTTC.

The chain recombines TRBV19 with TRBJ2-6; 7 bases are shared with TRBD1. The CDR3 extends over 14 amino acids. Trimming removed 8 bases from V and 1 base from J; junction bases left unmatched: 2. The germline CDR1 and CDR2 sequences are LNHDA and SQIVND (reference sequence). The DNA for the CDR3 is TGTGCCAGTTTACAGGGGTCTGGGGCCAACGTCCTGACTTTC. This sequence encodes CASLQGSGANVLTF.

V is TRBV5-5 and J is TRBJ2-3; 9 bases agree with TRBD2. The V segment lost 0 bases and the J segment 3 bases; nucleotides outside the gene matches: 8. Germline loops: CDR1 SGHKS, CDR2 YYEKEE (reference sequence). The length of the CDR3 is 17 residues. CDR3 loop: CASSLAVSGRSTDTQYF. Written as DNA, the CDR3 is TGTGCCAGCAGCTTGGCCGTTAGCGGGAGATCGACAGATACGCAGTATTTT.

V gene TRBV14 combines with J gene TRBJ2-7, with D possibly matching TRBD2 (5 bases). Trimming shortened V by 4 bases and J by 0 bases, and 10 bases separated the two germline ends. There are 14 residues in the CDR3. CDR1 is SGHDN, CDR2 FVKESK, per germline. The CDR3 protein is CASSPTRNSYEQYF. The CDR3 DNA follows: TGTGCCAGCAGCCCTACTAGGAACTCCTACGAGCAGTACTTC.

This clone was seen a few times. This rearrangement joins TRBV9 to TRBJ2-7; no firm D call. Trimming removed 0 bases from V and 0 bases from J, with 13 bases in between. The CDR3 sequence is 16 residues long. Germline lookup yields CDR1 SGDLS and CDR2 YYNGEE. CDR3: CASSVGNSESSYEQYF. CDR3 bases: TGTGCCAGCAGCGTAGGAAATTCTGAGAGCTCCTACGAGCAGTACTTC.

The CDR3 loop is CASSQGSGKGYEQYF. The CDR3 coding sequence is TGTGCCAGCAGCCAAGGGTCCGGTAAGGGGTACGAGCAGTACTTC. The V gene is TRBV4-2, the J gene TRBJ2-7; the D gene is possibly TRBD1 (5 bases). Between the trimmed V and J ends, which lost 1 base and 4 bases, there was a span of 14 bases. Germline CDR1 LGHNA, CDR2 YNFKEQ. The CDR3 runs to 15 residues.

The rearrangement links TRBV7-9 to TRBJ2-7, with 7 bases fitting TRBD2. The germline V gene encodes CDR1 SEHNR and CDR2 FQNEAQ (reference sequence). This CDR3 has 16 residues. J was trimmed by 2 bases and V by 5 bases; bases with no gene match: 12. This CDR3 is CASSLKLAEEAYEQYF. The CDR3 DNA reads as TGTGCCAGCAGCCTTAAGCTAGCGGAAGAAGCCTACGAGCAGTACTTC.

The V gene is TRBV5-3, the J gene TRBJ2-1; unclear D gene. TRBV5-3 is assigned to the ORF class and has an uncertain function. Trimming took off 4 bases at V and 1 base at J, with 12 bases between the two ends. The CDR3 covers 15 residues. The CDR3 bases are TGTGCCAGAAGCCCTGGATGGGCATCCTACAATGAGCAGTTCTTC. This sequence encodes CARSPGWASYNEQFF.

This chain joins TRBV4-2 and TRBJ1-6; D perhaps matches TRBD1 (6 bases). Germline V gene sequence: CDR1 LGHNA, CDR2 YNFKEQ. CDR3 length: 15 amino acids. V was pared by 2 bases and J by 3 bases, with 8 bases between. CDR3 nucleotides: TGTGCCAGCAGCCAAAGGGACAACTATAATTCACCCCTCCACTTT. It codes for CASSQRDNYNSPLHF.

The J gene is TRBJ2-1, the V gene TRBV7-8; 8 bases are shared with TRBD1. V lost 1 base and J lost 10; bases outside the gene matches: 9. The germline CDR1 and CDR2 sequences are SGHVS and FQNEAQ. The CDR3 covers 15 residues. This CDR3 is CASSLVSTGEGEQFF. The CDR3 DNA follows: TGTGCCAGCAGCTTAGTTTCGACAGGGGAAGGAGAGCAGTTCTTC.

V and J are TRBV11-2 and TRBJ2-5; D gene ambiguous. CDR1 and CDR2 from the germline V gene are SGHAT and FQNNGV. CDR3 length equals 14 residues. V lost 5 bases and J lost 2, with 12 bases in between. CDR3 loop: CASSPIRGQETQYF. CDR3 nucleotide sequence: TGTGCCAGCAGCCCGATCCGCGGTCAAGAGACCCAGTACTTC.

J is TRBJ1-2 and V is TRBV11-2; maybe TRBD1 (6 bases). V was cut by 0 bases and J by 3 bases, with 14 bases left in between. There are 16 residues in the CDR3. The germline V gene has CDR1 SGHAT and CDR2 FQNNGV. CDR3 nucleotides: TGTGCCAGCAGCTTAGATGGGGGCAGGGTTGACTATGGCTACACCTTC. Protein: CASSLDGGRVDYGYTF.

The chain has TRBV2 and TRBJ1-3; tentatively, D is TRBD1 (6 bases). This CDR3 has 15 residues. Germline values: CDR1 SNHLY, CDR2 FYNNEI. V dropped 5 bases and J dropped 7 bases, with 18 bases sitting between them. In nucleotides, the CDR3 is TGTGCCAGCAGTAGGGACACCATATCGGGCAACACCATATATTTT. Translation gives CASSRDTISGNTIYF. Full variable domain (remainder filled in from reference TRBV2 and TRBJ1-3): EPEVTQTPSHQVTQMGQEVILRCVPISNHLYFYWYRQILGQKVEFLVSFYNNEISEKSEIFDDQFSVERPDGSNFTLKIRSTKLEDSAMYFCASSRDTISGNTIYFGEGSWLTVV.

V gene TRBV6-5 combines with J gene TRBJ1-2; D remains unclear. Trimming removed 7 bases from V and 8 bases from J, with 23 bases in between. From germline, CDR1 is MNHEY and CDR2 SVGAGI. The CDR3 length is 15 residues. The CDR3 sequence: CASIFTRVNTGGYTF. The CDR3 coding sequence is TGTGCCAGCATCTTCACCCGGGTTAACACTGGCGGCTACACCTTC.